The table lists the clone carrying this TCR beta chain with many counts. What it recognizes is unknown. The entry originates in a study of CD8+CD57+ T cells in acquired aplastic anemia. Looking at the study overall: Each DNA sample taken from sorted CD4+ and CD8+ cells came to about 3.2 ug on average.

The germline gives CDR1 DFQATT, CDR2 SNEGSKA (reference sequence). This CDR3 is 15 amino acids long. V was shortened by 5 bases and J by 3 bases, with 20 bases between the two germline ends. General observations from the study: Patients and controls had CD8+ Simpson's diversity values that were not significantly distinct.

Using genomic DNA as the template, TCR beta VDJ and CDR3 profiling was carried out. TCRdb used MiXCR to reprocess the reads, holding one entry per CDR3 protein. The repertoire has more than 100,000 distinct CDR3 sequences, roughly two fifths of them found once; the top ten carry under 9%. The TCR originated in a human donor in good health, serving as a control. Specimen: sorted CD4+, CD8+, or CD8+CD57+ T cells (not recorded which) from PBMCs. The chain recombines TRBV20-1 with TRBJ2-7, with D tentatively TRBD1 or TRBD2 (8 bases each). The DNA of the CDR3 is TGCAGTGCTCGAACGGCGGGGGGACAGGTCTACGAGCAGTACTTC. The encoded protein is CSARTAGGQVYEQYF.